This is a list of T cell receptor beta chains from one sample in a study of shared clonotypes between healthy human individuals. Here immunoSEQ multiplex PCR was the method, and the copy in TCRdb shows in-frame clones only, minus some. The sample has some 2 million clones, approximately 94% seen once. Sequencing was done on a sample of naive CD8+ T cells sorted from blood. The source of these receptors is a man aged 18 to 30 in good health. The conserved cysteine and the conserved F or W are not part of the CDR3 here.

v_call: TRBV21-1; cdr3_aa: ASSKGKGEYYGYT
v_call: TRBV5-6; cdr3_aa: ASSLGGDYGYT
v_call: TRBV4-1; cdr3_aa: ASSQEGSGRREQY
v_call: TRBV28; cdr3_aa: ASSSSSGGKQETQY
v_call: TRBV7-9; cdr3_aa: ASGFAGATGEQY
v_call: TRBV5-1; cdr3_aa: ASSFDQSSYNEQF
v_call: TRBV28; cdr3_aa: ASSWPAGGDTDTQY
v_call: TRBV25-1; cdr3_aa: ASTLGDHTEAF
v_call: TRBV15; cdr3_aa: ATSREMGSNPYEQY
v_call: TRBV29-1; cdr3_aa: SVLAENYGYT